These T cell receptor beta chains were read from a single sample in a study of regulatory T cells in long-lasting Graves disease. TCRdb itself ran the multiplex PCR reads through MiXCR, one entry per CDR3 protein. The sample comprises under 350,000 distinct CDR3 sequences, 20% to 25% of which are singletons, and more than 50% rests with the top ten. Material: peripheral blood mononuclear cells (PBMCs), obtained when the disease was refractory, from a patient treated with antithyroid drugs. The receptors were sampled from a female donor with Graves disease. Each CDR3 is given with its conserved first and last residue. Fields, in order: J gene, V gene, D gene, clone size, CDR3 length, CDR3 protein, CDR3 DNA. D genes are given only for firm matches. Clone size appears in some rows only: once, few, many, or a class for an expanded clone.

J gene: TRBJ2-5
V gene: TRBV12-3/TRBV12-4
D gene: -
clone size: many
CDR3 length: 14
CDR3 protein: CASSPGDPQETQYF
CDR3 DNA: TGTGCCAGCAGTCCAGGGGACCCCCAAGAGACCCAGTACTTC

J gene: TRBJ2-7
V gene: TRBV6-1
D gene: -
clone size: -
CDR3 length: 12
CDR3 protein: CASSQSTHEQYF
CDR3 DNA: TGTGCCAGCAGTCAGAGCACACACGAGCAGTACTTC

J gene: TRBJ1-4
V gene: TRBV6-1
D gene: -
clone size: many
CDR3 length: 13
CDR3 protein: CASSPGGAEKLFF
CDR3 DNA: TGTGCCAGCAGTCCCGGGGGTGCGGAAAAACTGTTTTTT

J gene: TRBJ1-2
V gene: TRBV18
D gene: -
clone size: -
CDR3 length: 15
CDR3 protein: CASSPVEGSIYGYTF
CDR3 DNA: TGTGCCAGCTCACCCGTAGAGGGTTCGATCTACGGCTACACCTTC

J gene: TRBJ1-2
V gene: TRBV5-1
D gene: TRBD1
clone size: many
CDR3 length: 14
CDR3 protein: CASSLDQGGYGYTF
CDR3 DNA: TGCGCCAGCAGCTTGGATCAGGGGGGCTATGGCTACACCTTC

J gene: TRBJ1-1
V gene: TRBV7-2
D gene: -
clone size: many
CDR3 length: 13
CDR3 protein: CASSLNRVAEAFF
CDR3 DNA: TGTGCCAGCAGCCTAAACAGGGTCGCTGAAGCTTTCTTT

J gene: TRBJ2-7
V gene: TRBV27
D gene: -
clone size: many
CDR3 length: 13
CDR3 protein: CASSQGPTYEQYF
CDR3 DNA: TGTGCCAGCAGTCAGGGACCAACCTACGAGCAGTACTTC

J gene: TRBJ1-6
V gene: TRBV9
D gene: TRBD1
clone size: few
CDR3 length: 15
CDR3 protein: CASSPGGDFNSPLHF
CDR3 DNA: TGTGCCAGCAGCCCAGGGGGGGACTTCAATTCACCCCTCCACTTT

J gene: TRBJ1-2
V gene: TRBV20-1
D gene: -
clone size: many
CDR3 length: 15
CDR3 protein: CSARDITGLPHGYTF
CDR3 DNA: TGCAGTGCTAGAGATATTACGGGACTGCCACATGGCTACACCTTC

J gene: TRBJ2-7
V gene: TRBV20-1
D gene: TRBD1
clone size: -
CDR3 length: 13
CDR3 protein: CSARRQGSREQYF
CDR3 DNA: TGCAGTGCTAGAAGACAGGGATCTCGCGAGCAGTACTTC

J gene: TRBJ2-3
V gene: TRBV28
D gene: TRBD2
clone size: -
CDR3 length: 15
CDR3 protein: CASSLSSGSTDTQYF
CDR3 DNA: TGTGCCAGCAGTTTAAGTAGCGGGAGCACAGATACGCAGTATTTT

J gene: TRBJ2-7
V gene: TRBV20-1
D gene: TRBD2
clone size: -
CDR3 length: 16
CDR3 protein: CSARAFAGEASYEQYF
CDR3 DNA: TGCAGTGCTAGAGCTTTTGCGGGAGAAGCATCCTACGAGCAGTACTTC

J gene: TRBJ1-5
V gene: TRBV28
D gene: -
clone size: many
CDR3 length: 14
CDR3 protein: CASSPPNSNQPQHF
CDR3 DNA: TGTGCCAGCAGTCCCCCTAATAGCAATCAGCCCCAGCATTTT

J gene: TRBJ2-5
V gene: TRBV6-5
D gene: -
clone size: -
CDR3 length: 11
CDR3 protein: CASSYRDTQYF
CDR3 DNA: TGTGCCAGCAGTTACCGGGACACCCAGTACTTC

J gene: TRBJ1-4
V gene: TRBV28
D gene: TRBD1
clone size: many
CDR3 length: 16
CDR3 protein: CASSLTLTGRNEKLFF
CDR3 DNA: TGTGCCAGCAGTTTAACCCTGACAGGGCGGAATGAAAAACTGTTTTTT

J gene: TRBJ2-5
V gene: TRBV28
D gene: TRBD1
clone size: few
CDR3 length: 13
CDR3 protein: CASSHRGRETQYF
CDR3 DNA: TGTGCCAGCAGCCACAGGGGGCGAGAGACCCAGTACTTC

J gene: TRBJ2-2
V gene: TRBV30
D gene: -
clone size: many
CDR3 length: 13
CDR3 protein: CAWSTSYHAELFF
CDR3 DNA: TGTGCCTGGAGTACCTCTTATCACGCGGAGCTGTTTTTT

J gene: TRBJ1-1
V gene: TRBV27
D gene: -
clone size: few
CDR3 length: 14
CDR3 protein: CASSLPGLNTEAFF
CDR3 DNA: TGTGCCAGCAGCTTACCAGGACTAAACACTGAAGCTTTCTTT

J gene: TRBJ2-6
V gene: TRBV6-2/TRBV6-3
D gene: TRBD1
clone size: many
CDR3 length: 16
CDR3 protein: CASSYPTGTGANVLTF
CDR3 DNA: TGTGCCAGCAGTTACCCGACAGGGACTGGGGCCAACGTCCTGACTTTC

J gene: TRBJ1-1
V gene: TRBV6-9
D gene: TRBD1
clone size: -
CDR3 length: 14
CDR3 protein: CASSYDRVGTEAFF
CDR3 DNA: TGTGCCAGCAGTTACGACAGGGTGGGCACTGAAGCTTTCTTT

J gene: TRBJ2-1
V gene: TRBV6-2/TRBV6-3
D gene: TRBD1
clone size: -
CDR3 length: 16
CDR3 protein: CASSSTRGDRGNEQFF
CDR3 DNA: TGTGCCAGCAGTTCCACTCGAGGGGACAGGGGCAATGAGCAGTTCTTC

J gene: TRBJ2-2
V gene: TRBV9
D gene: -
clone size: few
CDR3 length: 15
CDR3 protein: CASSVAGVNTGELFF
CDR3 DNA: TGTGCCAGCAGCGTAGCGGGCGTGAACACCGGGGAGCTGTTTTTT

J gene: TRBJ2-7
V gene: TRBV7-2
D gene: TRBD2
clone size: many
CDR3 length: 16
CDR3 protein: CASSSDSGRAIHEQYF
CDR3 DNA: TGTGCCAGCAGCTCTGATAGCGGGAGGGCCATACACGAGCAGTACTTC

J gene: TRBJ2-1
V gene: TRBV11-2
D gene: TRBD2
clone size: -
CDR3 length: 13
CDR3 protein: CASKAGGSHEQFF
CDR3 DNA: TGTGCCAGTAAAGCGGGAGGGTCCCATGAGCAGTTCTTC

J gene: TRBJ2-1
V gene: TRBV14
D gene: TRBD2
clone size: -
CDR3 length: 13
CDR3 protein: CASRLTSRNEQFF
CDR3 DNA: TGTGCCAGCAGACTGACTAGCCGGAATGAGCAGTTCTTC

J gene: TRBJ2-2
V gene: TRBV28
D gene: -
clone size: -
CDR3 length: 15
CDR3 protein: CASSIGTYLTGELFF
CDR3 DNA: TGTGCCAGCAGCATTGGGACTTACCTCACCGGGGAGCTGTTTTTT

J gene: TRBJ2-7
V gene: TRBV7-2
D gene: TRBD2
clone size: -
CDR3 length: 16
CDR3 protein: CASRPDSLAGVYEQYF
CDR3 DNA: TGTGCCAGCAGACCCGACTCCCTAGCGGGAGTTTATGAGCAGTACTTC

J gene: TRBJ2-2
V gene: TRBV15
D gene: TRBD1
clone size: -
CDR3 length: 15
CDR3 protein: CATSRGTGTTGELFF
CDR3 DNA: TGTGCCACCAGCAGGGGGACAGGGACAACCGGGGAGCTGTTTTTT

J gene: TRBJ1-2
V gene: TRBV9
D gene: -
clone size: -
CDR3 length: 14
CDR3 protein: CASSPRVERYGYTF
CDR3 DNA: TGTGCCAGCAGCCCTCGAGTGGAGCGCTATGGCTACACCTTC

J gene: TRBJ2-5
V gene: TRBV30
D gene: TRBD2
clone size: -
CDR3 length: 17
CDR3 protein: CAWSRSFPTSGKETQYF
CDR3 DNA: TGTGCCTGGAGTCGATCATTTCCGACTAGCGGCAAAGAGACCCAGTACTTC